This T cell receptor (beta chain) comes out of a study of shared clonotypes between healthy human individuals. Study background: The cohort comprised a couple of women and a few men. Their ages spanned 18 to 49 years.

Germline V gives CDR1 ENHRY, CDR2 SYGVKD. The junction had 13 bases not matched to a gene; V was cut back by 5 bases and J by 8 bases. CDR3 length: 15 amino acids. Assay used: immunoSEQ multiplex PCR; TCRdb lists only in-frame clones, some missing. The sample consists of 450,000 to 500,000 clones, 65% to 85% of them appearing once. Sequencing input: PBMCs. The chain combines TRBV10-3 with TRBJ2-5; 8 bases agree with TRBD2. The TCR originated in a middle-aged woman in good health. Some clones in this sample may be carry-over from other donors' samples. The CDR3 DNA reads TGTGCCATCAGTACTGGGACTAGGGGCAGGCTAACCCAGTACTTC. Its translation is CAISTGTRGRLTQYF.